The clone carrying this TCR beta chain was counted at least ten times. Its antigen remains unknown. Germline V gene lookup returns CDR1 SGHTA and CDR2 FQGNSA. V lost 1 base and J lost 2, with 9 bases in between. CDR3 size: 15 residues. The sample comes from a study of regulatory T cells in long-lasting Graves disease. Findings and limits, study-wide: Thyroid tissue was not studied; only peripheral blood was.

Building the TCR beta libraries relied on iRepertoire HTBI primers, and CDR3 regions underwent Arm-PCR. From the multiplex PCR reads, TCRdb called clonotypes with MiXCR, one entry per CDR3 protein. The data show about 240,000 distinct CDR3 sequences, 20% seen once. Noted time point: newly diagnosed GD, antithyroid drugs for less than 3 months. Making the TCR library involved RNA that had been extracted from PBMCs. The sequences come from peripheral blood mononuclear cells (PBMCs), collected at new diagnosis, from a patient treated with antithyroid drugs. This clonotype was obtained from a female donor with Graves disease. This sequence joins TRBV7-2 and TRBJ1-5; D gene unclear. The CDR3 is CASSLEVGGNQPQHF. The CDR3 DNA follows: TGTGCCAGCAGCTTAGAGGTGGGTGGCAATCAGCCCCAGCATTTT. The complete variable domain, with remaining parts taken from reference TRBV7-2 and TRBJ1-5, reads GAGVSQSPSNKVTEKGKDVELRCDPISGHTALYWYRQSLGQGLEFLIYFQGNSAPDKSGLPSDRFSAERTGGSVSTLTIQRTQQEDSAVYLCASSLEVGGNQPQHFGDGTRLSIL.